These 5 T cell receptor beta chains originate from one sample sequenced in a study of T cell changes during pregnancy in multiple sclerosis. TCRdb's table, derived via immunoSEQ multiplex PCR, lists solely in-frame clones and lacks some. Of around 35,000 clones detected, almost 90% appear once; the ten largest clones hold around 4.4%. Sequenced material: CD8+ T cells from peripheral blood mononuclear cells, taken after pregnancy. Receptors originate from a female donor with multiple sclerosis, enrolled in a pregnancy study.

The rearrangement links TRBV7-6 to TRBJ1-4, with D uncertain. Looked up from germline, CDR1 is SGHVS and CDR2 is FNYEAQ. The CDR3 extends over 13 amino acids. With 5 bases removed from V and 7 bases from J, the gap between germline ends came to 11 bases. The CDR3 DNA sequence: TGTGCCAGCAGCCCGATCAGTCGTGAAAAACTGTTTTTT. Amino acids: CASSPISREKLFF.

The gene calls are TRBV19 and TRBJ1-5; 7 bases line up with TRBD1. J gave up 5 bases and V 7 bases, and 8 bases lay outside the gene matches. The CDR3 totals 14 residues. Per the germline V gene, CDR1 is LNHDA and CDR2 is SQIVND (reference sequence). The CDR3 protein is CASKGRGSDQPQHF. The CDR3 bases are TGTGCCAGTAAGGGCAGGGGGTCCGATCAGCCCCAGCATTTT.

This rearrangement joins TRBV4-1 to TRBJ2-7; 7 bases agree with TRBD1. The CDR3 spans 15 residues. The germline V gene encodes CDR1 MGHRA and CDR2 YSYEKL. The V segment lost 5 bases and the J segment 3 bases; nucleotides outside the gene matches: 10. The chain's CDR3 is CASSSVVAGGYEQYF. CDR3 DNA sequence: TGCGCCAGCAGCTCTGTCGTGGCAGGGGGCTACGAGCAGTACTTC.

The V gene is TRBV7-3, the J gene TRBJ1-4, with TRBD1 as a possible D gene (5 bases). The CDR3 consists of 13 residues. The germline V gene has CDR1 SGHTA and CDR2 FQGTGA. Trimming took off 1 base at V and 8 bases at J, with 8 bases between the two ends. CDR3 residues: CASSLIAGEKLFF. CDR3 nucleotides: TGTGCCAGCAGCTTAATTGCAGGGGAAAAACTGTTTTTT.

The rearrangement joins TRBV4-2 to TRBJ2-1; 9 bases are shared with TRBD2. Losses at the gene ends were 0 bases for V and 7 bases for J; bases not matched to a gene: 4. This CDR3 is 15 amino acids long. Germline loops: CDR1 LGHNA, CDR2 YNFKEQ. The CDR3 region is CASSQDGGGANEQFF. The CDR3 DNA reads as TGTGCCAGCAGCCAAGATGGCGGGGGGGCGAATGAGCAGTTCTTC.